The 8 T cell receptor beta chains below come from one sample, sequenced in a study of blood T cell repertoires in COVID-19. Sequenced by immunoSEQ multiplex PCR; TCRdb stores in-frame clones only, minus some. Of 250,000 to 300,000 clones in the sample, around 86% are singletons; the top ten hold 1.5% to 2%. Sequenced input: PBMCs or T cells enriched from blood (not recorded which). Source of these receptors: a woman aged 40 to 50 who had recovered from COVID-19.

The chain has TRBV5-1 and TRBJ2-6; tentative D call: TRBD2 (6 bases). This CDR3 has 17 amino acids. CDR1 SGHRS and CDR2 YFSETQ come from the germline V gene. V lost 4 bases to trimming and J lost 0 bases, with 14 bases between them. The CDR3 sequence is CASSGGTGDSGANVLTF. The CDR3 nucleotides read TGCGCCAGCAGCGGAGGGACTGGTGACTCTGGGGCCAACGTCCTGACTTTC.

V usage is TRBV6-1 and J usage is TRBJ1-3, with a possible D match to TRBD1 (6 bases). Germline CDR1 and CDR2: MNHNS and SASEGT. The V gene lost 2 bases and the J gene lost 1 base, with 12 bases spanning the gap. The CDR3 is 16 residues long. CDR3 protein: CASSELQGKSGNTIYF. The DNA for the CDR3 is TGTGCCAGCAGTGAACTACAGGGCAAATCTGGAAACACCATATATTTT.

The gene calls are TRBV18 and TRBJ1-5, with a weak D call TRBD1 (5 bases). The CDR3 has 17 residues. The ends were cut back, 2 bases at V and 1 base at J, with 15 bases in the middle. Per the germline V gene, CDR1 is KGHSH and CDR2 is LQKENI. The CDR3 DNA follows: TGTGCCAGCTCACCATTCGGGGGTTTGGGAAGCAATCAGCCCCAGCATTTT. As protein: CASSPFGGLGSNQPQHF.

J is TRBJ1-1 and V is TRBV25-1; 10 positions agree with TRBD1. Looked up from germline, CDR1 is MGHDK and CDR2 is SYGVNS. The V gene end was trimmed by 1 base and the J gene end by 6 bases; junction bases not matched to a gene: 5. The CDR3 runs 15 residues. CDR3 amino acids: CASSEWDRGKPEAFF. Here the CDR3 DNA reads TGTGCCAGCAGTGAATGGGACAGGGGAAAACCTGAAGCTTTCTTT.

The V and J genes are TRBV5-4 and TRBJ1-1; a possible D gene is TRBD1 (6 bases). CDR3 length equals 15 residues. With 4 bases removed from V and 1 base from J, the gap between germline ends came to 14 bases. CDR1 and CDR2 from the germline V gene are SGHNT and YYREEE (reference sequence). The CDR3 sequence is CASSRGGAGNTEAFF. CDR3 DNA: TGTGCCAGCAGCCGAGGGGGGGCCGGGAACACTGAAGCTTTCTTT.

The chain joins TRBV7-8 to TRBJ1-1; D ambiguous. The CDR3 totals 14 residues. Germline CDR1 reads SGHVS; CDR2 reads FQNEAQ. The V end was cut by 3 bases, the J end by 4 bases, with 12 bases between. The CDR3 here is CASSLAGISTEAFF. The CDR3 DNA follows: TGTGCCAGCAGCTTGGCGGGAATCAGCACTGAAGCTTTCTTT.

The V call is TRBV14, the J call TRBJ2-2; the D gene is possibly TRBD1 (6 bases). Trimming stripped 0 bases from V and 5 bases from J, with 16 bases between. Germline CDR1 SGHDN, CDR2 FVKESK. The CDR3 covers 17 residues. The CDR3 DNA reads TGTGCCAGCAGCCAAGAACGTTCAGGGGCTCGGACCGGGGAGCTGTTTTTT. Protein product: CASSQERSGARTGELFF.

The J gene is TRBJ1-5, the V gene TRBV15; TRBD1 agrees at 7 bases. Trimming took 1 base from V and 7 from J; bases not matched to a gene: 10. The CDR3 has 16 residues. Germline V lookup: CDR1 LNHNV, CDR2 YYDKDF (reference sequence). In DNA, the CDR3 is TGTGCCACCAGCAGAGGAGTTGGACAGGCAAGGCAGCCCCAGCATTTT. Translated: CATSRGVGQARQPQHF. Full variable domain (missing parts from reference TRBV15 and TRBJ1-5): DAMVIQNPRYQVTQFGKPVTLSCSQTLNHNVMYWYQQKSSQAPKLLFHYYDKDFNNEADTPDNFQSRRPNTSFCFLDIRSPGLGDTAMYLCATSRGVGQARQPQHFGDGTRLSIL.